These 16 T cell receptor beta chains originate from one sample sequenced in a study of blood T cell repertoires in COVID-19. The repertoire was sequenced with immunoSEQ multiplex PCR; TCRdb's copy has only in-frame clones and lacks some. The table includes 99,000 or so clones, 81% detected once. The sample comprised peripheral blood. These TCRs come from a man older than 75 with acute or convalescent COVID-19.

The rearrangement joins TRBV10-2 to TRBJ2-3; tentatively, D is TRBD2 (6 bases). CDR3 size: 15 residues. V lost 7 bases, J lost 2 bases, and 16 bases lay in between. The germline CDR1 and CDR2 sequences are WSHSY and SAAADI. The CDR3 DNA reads TGCGCCAGCAAAGAGGGACTTCTTAACACAGATACGCAGTATTTT. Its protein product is CASKEGLLNTDTQYF.

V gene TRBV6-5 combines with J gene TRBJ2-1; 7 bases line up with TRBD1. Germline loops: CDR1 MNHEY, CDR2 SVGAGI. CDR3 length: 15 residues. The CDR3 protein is CATAQGFFAGNEQFF. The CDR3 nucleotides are TGTGCAACCGCACAGGGGTTCTTTGCGGGCAATGAGCAGTTCTTC.

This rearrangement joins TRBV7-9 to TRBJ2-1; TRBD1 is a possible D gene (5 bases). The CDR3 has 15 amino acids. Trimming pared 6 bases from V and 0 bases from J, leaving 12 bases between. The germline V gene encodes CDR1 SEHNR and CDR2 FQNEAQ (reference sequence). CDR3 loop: CASSQGVNSYNEQFF. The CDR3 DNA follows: TGTGCCAGCAGTCAAGGGGTAAACTCCTACAATGAGCAGTTCTTC.

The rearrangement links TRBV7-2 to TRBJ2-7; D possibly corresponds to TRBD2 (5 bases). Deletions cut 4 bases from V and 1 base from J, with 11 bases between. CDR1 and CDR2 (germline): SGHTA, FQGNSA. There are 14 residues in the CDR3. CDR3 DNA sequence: TGTGCCAGCAGCTATAGCCGGGGTTCCTACGAGCAGTACTTC. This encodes CASSYSRGSYEQYF. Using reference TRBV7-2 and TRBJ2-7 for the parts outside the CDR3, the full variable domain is GAGVSQSPSNKVTEKGKDVELRCDPISGHTALYWYRQSLGQGLEFLIYFQGNSAPDKSGLPSDRFSAERTGGSVSTLTIQRTQQEDSAVYLCASSYSRGSYEQYFGPGTRLTVT.

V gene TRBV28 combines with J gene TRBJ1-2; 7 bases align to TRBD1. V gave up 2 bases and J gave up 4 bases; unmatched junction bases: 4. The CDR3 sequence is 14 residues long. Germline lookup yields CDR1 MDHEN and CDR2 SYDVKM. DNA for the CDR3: TGTGCCAGCAGTTTAGTAGGGGGCGGCTATGGCTACACCTTC. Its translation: CASSLVGGGYGYTF.

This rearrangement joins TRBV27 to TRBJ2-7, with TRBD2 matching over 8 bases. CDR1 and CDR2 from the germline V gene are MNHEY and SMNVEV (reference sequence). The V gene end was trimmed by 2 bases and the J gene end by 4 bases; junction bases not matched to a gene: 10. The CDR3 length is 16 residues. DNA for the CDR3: TGTGCCAGCAGTTTAAACCGAGCGGGAGTTCAATACGAGCAGTACTTC. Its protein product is CASSLNRAGVQYEQYF.

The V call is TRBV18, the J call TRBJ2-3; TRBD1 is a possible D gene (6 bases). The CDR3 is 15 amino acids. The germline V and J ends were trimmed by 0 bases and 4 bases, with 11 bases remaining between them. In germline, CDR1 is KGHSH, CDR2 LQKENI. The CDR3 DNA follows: TGTGCCAGCTCACCACCGAACAGGGCCGCAGATACGCAGTATTTT. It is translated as CASSPPNRAADTQYF.

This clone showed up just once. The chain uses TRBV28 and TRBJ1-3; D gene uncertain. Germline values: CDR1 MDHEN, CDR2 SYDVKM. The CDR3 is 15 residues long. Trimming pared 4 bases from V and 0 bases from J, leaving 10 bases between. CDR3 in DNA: TGTGCCAGCAGTTCTCTCTTTAACTCTGGAAACACCATATATTTT. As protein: CASSSLFNSGNTIYF.

Here the CDR3 DNA reads TGTGCCAGCAGCGTGGGGACAGACCAGGGCACTGAAGCTTTCTTT. This gives the protein CASSVGTDQGTEAFF. The chain has TRBV7-9 and TRBJ1-1; 7 bases agree with TRBD1. The CDR3 totals 15 residues. CDR1 and CDR2 from the germline V gene are SEHNR and FQNEAQ (reference sequence). V gave up 5 bases and J gave up 4 bases; unmatched junction bases: 10.

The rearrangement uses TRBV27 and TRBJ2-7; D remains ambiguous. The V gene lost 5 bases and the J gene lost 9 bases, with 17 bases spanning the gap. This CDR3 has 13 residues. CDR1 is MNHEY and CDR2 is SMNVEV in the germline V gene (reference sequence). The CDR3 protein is CASSPQVGGVQYF. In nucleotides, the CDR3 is TGTGCCAGCAGTCCTCAAGTCGGCGGCGTGCAGTACTTC.

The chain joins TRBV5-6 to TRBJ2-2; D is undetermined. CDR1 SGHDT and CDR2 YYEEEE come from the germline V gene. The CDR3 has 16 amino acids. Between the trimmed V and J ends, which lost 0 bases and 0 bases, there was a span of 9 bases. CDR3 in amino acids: CASSLAQNTNTGELFF. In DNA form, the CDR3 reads TGTGCCAGCAGCTTGGCCCAGAATACGAACACCGGGGAGCTGTTTTTT.

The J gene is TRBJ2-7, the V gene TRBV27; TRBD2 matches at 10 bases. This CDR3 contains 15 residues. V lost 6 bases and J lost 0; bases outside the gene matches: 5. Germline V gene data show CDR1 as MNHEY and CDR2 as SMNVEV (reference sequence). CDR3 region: CASRPGLAHSYEQYF. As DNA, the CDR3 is TGTGCCAGCAGACCGGGACTAGCGCACTCCTACGAGCAGTACTTC.

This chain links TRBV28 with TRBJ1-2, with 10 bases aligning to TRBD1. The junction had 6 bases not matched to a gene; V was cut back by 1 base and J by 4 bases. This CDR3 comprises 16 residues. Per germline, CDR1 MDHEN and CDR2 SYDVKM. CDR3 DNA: TGTGCCAGCAGTTTATCAGGACAGGGGGGGCTCTATGGCTACACCTTC. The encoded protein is CASSLSGQGGLYGYTF.

CDR3 bases: TGTGCCAGCAGCCCCCGGACAGCCCCCAATGAGCAGTTCTTC. This translates into CASSPRTAPNEQFF. The chain uses TRBV7-3 and TRBJ2-1; weak D call: TRBD1 (6 bases). Germline V gene data show CDR1 as SGHTA and CDR2 as FQGTGA. This CDR3 has 14 residues. V was cut by 5 bases and J by 6 bases, with 14 bases left in between.

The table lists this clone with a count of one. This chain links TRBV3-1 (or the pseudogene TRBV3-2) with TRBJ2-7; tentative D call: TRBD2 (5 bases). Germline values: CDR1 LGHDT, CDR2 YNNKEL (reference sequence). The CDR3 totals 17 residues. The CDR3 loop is CPPSQHPSGNHDYEQYF. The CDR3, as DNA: TGTCCCCCCAGCCAACACCCCTCGGGAAACCACGACTACGAGCAGTACTTC.

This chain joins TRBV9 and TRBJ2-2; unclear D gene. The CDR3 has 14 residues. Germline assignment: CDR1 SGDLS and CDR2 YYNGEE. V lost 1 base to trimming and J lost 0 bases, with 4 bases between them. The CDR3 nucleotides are TGTGCCAGCAGCGTATCCACGAACACCGGGGAGCTGTTTTTT. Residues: CASSVSTNTGELFF.